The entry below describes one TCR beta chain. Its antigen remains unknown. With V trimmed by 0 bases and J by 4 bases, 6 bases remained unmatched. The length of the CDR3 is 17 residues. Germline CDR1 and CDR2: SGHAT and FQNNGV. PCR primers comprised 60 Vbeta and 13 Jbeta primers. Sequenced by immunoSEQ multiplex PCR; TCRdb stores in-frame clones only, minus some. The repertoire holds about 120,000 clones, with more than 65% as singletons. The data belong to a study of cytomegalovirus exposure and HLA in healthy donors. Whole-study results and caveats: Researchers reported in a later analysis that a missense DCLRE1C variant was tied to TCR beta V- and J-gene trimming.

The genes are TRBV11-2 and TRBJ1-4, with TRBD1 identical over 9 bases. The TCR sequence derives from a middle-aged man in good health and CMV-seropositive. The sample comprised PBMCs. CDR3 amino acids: CASSLDLGQGGNEKLFF. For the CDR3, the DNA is TGTGCCAGCAGCTTAGATCTGGGACAGGGAGGTAATGAAAAACTGTTTTTT.